These 18 T cell receptor beta chains originate from one sample sequenced in a study of cytomegalovirus exposure and HLA in healthy donors. Use of 60 Vbeta and 13 Jbeta primers characterized the PCR. Generated by immunoSEQ multiplex PCR, the TCRdb table keeps only in-frame clones and is missing some. The table has 150,000 to 200,000 clones, approximately 84% seen once; the top ten hold around 3%. Material for sequencing was PBMCs. The receptors come from a woman aged 45-65 years in good health and CMV-seropositive.

CDR3 in amino acids: CASSPGYGANVLTF. CDR3 coding DNA: TGTGCCAGCAGCCCAGGGTACGGGGCCAACGTCCTGACTTTC. The V and J genes are TRBV5-8 and TRBJ2-6; D may be TRBD1 (5 bases). Germline-derived CDR1 and CDR2 are SGHTS and YDEGEE. V was pared by 4 bases and J by 4 bases, with 9 bases between. This CDR3 spans 14 amino acids.

The J gene is TRBJ2-5, the V gene TRBV5-4; tentatively, D is TRBD2 (5 bases). The germline V and J ends were trimmed by 0 bases and 5 bases, with 8 bases remaining between them. The germline V gene has CDR1 SGHNT and CDR2 YYREEE (reference sequence). The CDR3 sequence is 13 residues long. The CDR3 sequence: CASSLASYETQYF. The CDR3 nucleotides are TGTGCCAGCAGCTTGGCTAGCTACGAGACCCAGTACTTC.

The V and J genes are TRBV4-2 and TRBJ2-1; a weak D match, TRBD1 (6 bases). Germline CDR1 and CDR2: LGHNA and YNFKEQ. Trimming pared 0 bases from V and 0 bases from J, leaving 6 bases between. CDR3 length: 15 amino acids. The CDR3 loop is CASSQEGGSYNEQFF. DNA of the CDR3: TGTGCCAGCAGCCAAGAAGGGGGCTCCTACAATGAGCAGTTCTTC.

The chain couples TRBV7-9 to TRBJ2-6, with 7 nucleotides matching TRBD1. The CDR3 runs 18 residues. Unmatched junction bases numbered 10, after V lost 5 bases and J lost 0 bases. Germline V gene lookup returns CDR1 SEHNR and CDR2 FQNEAQ (reference sequence). The CDR3 here is CASSGEGGAGSGANVLTF. The CDR3 DNA is TGTGCCAGCAGCGGAGAAGGGGGCGCGGGCTCTGGGGCCAACGTCCTGACTTTC.

Points on this clone: At one end the junction does not follow the germline gene, possibly because of a read error. The chain uses TRBV7-9 and TRBJ2-2; TRBD2 matches 9 bases. Germline V gene sequence: CDR1 SEHNR, CDR2 FQNEAQ (reference sequence). The CDR3 has 15 amino acids. CDR3 coding DNA: TGTTCCAGCAGCCGCGGGGGGGTGAACACCGGGGAGCTGTTTTTT. Protein sequence: CSSSRGGVNTGELFF.

The chain recombines TRBV4-1 with TRBJ2-5; D gene unclear. The last part of the DNA fits TRBJ2-7 better; the J call may be wrong. CDR3 length: 13 residues. Germline CDR1 MGHRA, CDR2 YSYEKL. The chain's CDR3 is CASSQDPPYEQYF. The CDR3 DNA follows: TGCGCCAGCAGCCAAGATCCCCCCTACGAGCAGTACTTC.

The J gene is TRBJ2-5, the V gene TRBV2, with a tentative D call TRBD1 (6 bases). The J call may be in error: the DNA end matches TRBJ2-7 better. CDR1 is SNHLY and CDR2 is FYNNEI in the germline V gene. The CDR3 has 14 residues. DNA for the CDR3: TGTGCCAGCAGTGAAATGGACAGAGCCTACGAGCAGTACTTC. Encoded protein: CASSEMDRAYEQYF.

This rearrangement joins TRBV11-1 to TRBJ1-1; a possible D gene is TRBD1 (6 bases). The CDR3 consists of 14 residues. The V and J ends lost 8 bases and 1 base respectively, with 14 bases between them. From germline, CDR1 is SGHAT and CDR2 FQDESV (reference sequence). The CDR3 nucleotides read TGTGCCAGCCGCGGGGGCAGGGAGAACACTGAAGCTTTCTTT. Its translation is CASRGGRENTEAFF.

The chain links TRBV9 to TRBJ2-7, with TRBD1 matching 9 bases. The ends lost 0 bases at V and 0 bases at J; junction bases unmatched: 7. The CDR3 consists of 17 residues. Germline V gene lookup returns CDR1 SGDLS and CDR2 YYNGEE. The CDR3 sequence is CASSVGVGTGSSYEQYF. The CDR3 nucleotides are TGTGCCAGCAGCGTAGGCGTGGGGACAGGGAGCTCCTACGAGCAGTACTTC.

The chain employs TRBV7-2 and TRBJ1-2; possible D gene TRBD1, 6 bases. The V end lost 7 bases, the J end lost 2 bases, and 11 bases lay between the germline ends. Looked up from germline, CDR1 is SGHTA and CDR2 is FQGNSA. There are 13 residues in the CDR3. The CDR3 here is CASNPDRNYGYTF. The CDR3 coding sequence is TGTGCCAGCAACCCCGACAGGAACTATGGCTACACCTTC.

CDR3 in DNA: TGTGCCAGCAGCTCTACGCGGAGTTCCTATAATTCACCCCTCCACTTT. Its translation is CASSSTRSSYNSPLHF. V and J are TRBV7-6 and TRBJ1-6; no reliable D call. The CDR3 covers 16 residues. Germline values: CDR1 SGHVS, CDR2 FNYEAQ. Deletions cut 4 bases from V and 1 base from J, with 11 bases between.

This clone has a handful of counts. The chain couples TRBV10-3 to TRBJ1-2; D gene unclear. CDR1 is ENHRY and CDR2 is SYGVKD in the germline V gene. Trimming cost V 2 bases and J 3 bases, with 10 bases left between them. The CDR3 extends over 14 amino acids. CDR3 DNA: TGTGCCATCAGTGAGCGCGGGGTGGACTATGGCTACACCTTC. Amino acids: CAISERGVDYGYTF.

V usage is TRBV7-8 and J usage is TRBJ2-7; 7 bases align to TRBD1. There are 16 residues in the CDR3. V lost 5 bases and J lost 0; bases outside the gene matches: 10. Looked up from germline, CDR1 is SGHVS and CDR2 is FQNEAQ. The CDR3 DNA sequence: TGTGCCAGCAGCCCGAGGGGGCTTCGAGACTCCTACGAGCAGTACTTC. Protein: CASSPRGLRDSYEQYF.

The chain employs TRBV7-2 and TRBJ1-5, with D hard to call. CDR3 size: 13 residues. Trimming stripped 5 bases from V and 4 bases from J, with 9 bases between. Germline CDR1 SGHTA, CDR2 FQGNSA. The CDR3 protein is CASSETWNQPQHF. The CDR3 DNA reads as TGTGCCAGCAGCGAGACATGGAATCAGCCCCAGCATTTT.

This clone was recorded a few times. The chain is built from TRBV29-1 and TRBJ1-4, with D perhaps matching TRBD1 (5 bases). V was pared by 7 bases and J by 6 bases, with 6 bases between. Germline CDR1 SQVTM, CDR2 ANQGSEA. The CDR3 length is 10 residues. The CDR3 DNA sequence: TGCAGCGCGGGGGATGAAAAACTGTTTTTT. Its protein is CSAGDEKLFF.

This chain joins TRBV15 and TRBJ1-2; TRBD1 matches 7 bases. CDR3 size: 14 residues. Trimming cost V 0 bases and J 4 bases; bases outside gene matches: 2. Germline CDR1 LNHNV, CDR2 YYDKDF (reference sequence). The CDR3 DNA reads as TGTGCCACCAGCAGAGAAGGGGGCTTCTATGGCTACACCTTC. This encodes CATSREGGFYGYTF.

The chain carries TRBV7-9 and TRBJ2-1; TRBD2 might be the D (5 bases). CDR1 and CDR2 from the germline V gene are SEHNR and FQNEAQ (reference sequence). The V end lost 3 bases, the J end lost 3 bases, and 6 bases lay between the germline ends. This CDR3 has 13 amino acids. CDR3 nucleotide sequence: TGTGCCAGCAGCTTGAGGGTCTACAATGAGCAGTTCTTC. Translation gives CASSLRVYNEQFF.

V is TRBV11-2 and J is TRBJ2-6, with 7 bases matching TRBD1. This CDR3 is built from 17 residues. V dropped 1 base and J dropped 0; count of bases not matched to a gene: 3. Per germline, CDR1 SGHAT and CDR2 FQNNGV. The CDR3, as DNA: TGTGCCAGCAGCTTAGTAAGGGGGCCCTCTGGGGCCAACGTCCTGACTTTC. It specifies CASSLVRGPSGANVLTF.